Presented here are 28 T cell receptor beta chains from one specimen sequenced in a study of cytomegalovirus exposure and HLA in healthy donors. 60 Vbeta and 13 Jbeta primers were used in PCR. The data were produced by immunoSEQ multiplex PCR, yet TCRdb's version contains in-frame clones alone and is incomplete. In the table there are 100,000 or so clones, roughly 15% of which are singletons. Sequencing was performed on PBMCs. The receptors here all came from a female donor in good health and CMV-seronegative.

This clone was picked up a small number of times. V is TRBV19 and J is TRBJ2-5; possibly TRBD1 for D (5 bases). The length of the CDR3 is 14 residues. CDR1 LNHDA and CDR2 SQIVND come from the germline V gene (reference sequence). V lost 0 bases, J lost 3 bases, and 8 bases lay in between. For the CDR3, the DNA is TGTGCCAGTAGTATAGATCAGGGCGAAGAGACCCAGTACTTC. Residues: CASSIDQGEETQYF.

This rearrangement joins TRBV19 to TRBJ2-3; D possibly corresponds to TRBD1 (5 bases). The V end was cut by 1 base, the J end by 2 bases, with 7 bases between. The CDR3 runs 14 residues. Germline V lookup: CDR1 LNHDA, CDR2 SQIVND (reference sequence). CDR3 region: CASSIGGFTDTQYF. For the CDR3, the DNA is TGTGCCAGTAGTATAGGGGGCTTCACAGATACGCAGTATTTT.

The rearrangement links TRBV21-1 to TRBJ2-1; the table names TRBD1, a call not compared with the DNA. TRBV21-1 is a pseudogene locus. CDR3 length: 18 residues. This CDR3 is CASSIDRDRGAYLGEQFF. The CDR3 DNA is TGTGCCAGCAGCATCGACCGGGACAGGGGGGCCTACTTAGGTGAGCAGTTCTTC.

A few counts support this clone. The chain recombines TRBV19 with TRBJ1-5; D unresolved. This CDR3 is built from 15 residues. Between the trimmed V and J ends, which lost 5 bases and 2 bases, there was a span of 13 bases. Germline V gene sequence: CDR1 LNHDA, CDR2 SQIVND (reference sequence). CDR3 in amino acids: CASSLRWAGNQPQHF. CDR3 sequence (DNA): TGTGCCAGTAGTCTCAGGTGGGCCGGCAATCAGCCCCAGCATTTT. Filled out from reference TRBV19 and TRBJ1-5, the complete variable domain reads DGGITQSPKYLFRKEGQNVTLSCEQNLNHDAMYWYRQDPGQGLRLIYYSQIVNDFQKGDIAEGYSVSREKKESFPLTVTSAQKNPTAFYLCASSLRWAGNQPQHFGDGTRLSIL.

This sequence joins TRBV5-1 and TRBJ2-3; tentatively, D is TRBD1 (6 bases). CDR1 is SGHRS and CDR2 is YFSETQ in the germline V gene. The CDR3 runs 15 residues. Trimming cost V 1 base and J 0 bases, with 9 bases left between them. The CDR3 coding sequence is TGCGCCAGCAGCTTGAGGACAGTTAGCACAGATACGCAGTATTTT. Translating it yields CASSLRTVSTDTQYF.

This clone showed up just a few times. The chain is built from TRBV5-6 and TRBJ1-1; D ambiguous. Trimming removed 0 bases from V and 10 bases from J, with 13 bases in between. This CDR3 region has 13 residues. CDR1 and CDR2 (germline): SGHDT, YYEEEE. CDR3 protein: CASSLVSSLAAFF. The DNA of the CDR3 is TGTGCCAGCAGCTTGGTAAGCTCCCTTGCAGCTTTCTTT.

The genes are TRBV7-9 and TRBJ2-5, with D perhaps matching TRBD2 (5 bases). The CDR3 length is 15 residues. Trimming took off 5 bases at V and 1 base at J, with 14 bases between the two ends. Germline CDR1 reads SEHNR; CDR2 reads FQNEAQ (reference sequence). The CDR3 sequence: CASSLDGVSQETQYF. CDR3 nucleotides: TGTGCCAGCAGCCTCGACGGGGTCAGCCAAGAGACCCAGTACTTC.

The rearrangement joins TRBV5-1 to TRBJ2-5; D is unclear. The V gene lost 0 bases and the J gene lost 1 base, with 13 bases spanning the gap. The CDR3 consists of 16 residues. Germline lookup yields CDR1 SGHRS and CDR2 YFSETQ. Here the CDR3 reads CASSLASRIGQETQYF. DNA of the CDR3: TGCGCCAGCAGCTTGGCCTCTAGGATAGGCCAAGAGACCCAGTACTTC. Variable domain in full (rest from reference TRBV5-1 and TRBJ2-5): KAGVTQTPRYLIKTRGQQVTLSCSPISGHRSVSWYQQTPGQGLQFLFEYFSETQRNKGNFPGRFSGRQFSNSRSEMNVSTLELGDSALYLCASSLASRIGQETQYFGPGTRLLVL.

This clone was counted only a few times. The genes are TRBV5-1 and TRBJ1-2; D is undetermined. This CDR3 is built from 14 residues. Germline CDR1 SGHRS, CDR2 YFSETQ. Trimming removed 0 bases at V and 7 bases at J, with 13 bases between. CDR3 in amino acids: CASSLGSRVAGYTF. The CDR3 coding sequence is TGCGCCAGCAGCTTGGGATCCCGGGTAGCTGGCTACACCTTC.

CDR3 region: CASSDREFITDTQYF. CDR3 in DNA: TGTGCCAGCAGTGACAGGGAATTTATCACAGATACGCAGTATTTT. This chain uses TRBV28 with TRBJ2-3, with 7 bases lining up with TRBD1. V dropped 5 bases and J dropped 2; count of bases not matched to a gene: 7. In germline, CDR1 is MDHEN, CDR2 SYDVKM. CDR3 length: 15 amino acids. The full variable domain, its missing parts supplied by reference TRBV28 and TRBJ2-3, is DVKVTQSSRYLVKRTGEKVFLECVQDMDHENMFWYRQDPGLGLRLIYFSYDVKMKEKGDIPEGYSVSREKKERFSLILESASTNQTSMYLCASSDREFITDTQYFGPGTRLTVL.

This clone occurred a few times. The chain couples TRBV4-3 to TRBJ1-2; tentative D call: TRBD1 (5 bases). The CDR3 length is 17 residues. Germline V lookup: CDR1 LGHNA, CDR2 YSLEER. V lost 1 base to trimming and J lost 1 base, with 16 bases between them. CDR3 DNA: TGCGCCAGCAGCCAAGCTCCCCGGGGGGGATATAACTATGGCTACACCTTC. Its translation: CASSQAPRGGYNYGYTF.

The chain uses TRBV27 and TRBJ2-1, with D uncertain. Germline assignment: CDR1 MNHEY and CDR2 SMNVEV (reference sequence). V was shortened by 2 bases and J by 9 bases, with 8 bases between the two germline ends. This CDR3 spans 12 amino acids. DNA for the CDR3: TGTGCCAGCAGTTTAGCTCTCGGTGAGCAGTTCTTC. Protein product: CASSLALGEQFF.

The chain couples TRBV5-6 to TRBJ2-3; a possible D gene is TRBD2 (5 bases). Per the germline V gene, CDR1 is SGHDT and CDR2 is YYEEEE. V was trimmed by 0 bases and J by 1 base, leaving 9 bases between them. CDR3 length: 15 residues. CDR3 protein: CASSLGGPRTDTQYF. In nucleotides, the CDR3 is TGTGCCAGCAGCTTGGGAGGGCCCCGCACAGATACGCAGTATTTT.

This clone was seen only a few times. CDR3 bases: TGTGCCAGTAGTCTACGGACAGGGGGGAACACCGGGGAGCTGTTTTTT. This gives the protein CASSLRTGGNTGELFF. V is TRBV19 and J is TRBJ2-2; 10 bases align to TRBD1. The CDR3 is 16 residues long. The V segment lost 5 bases and the J segment 1 base; nucleotides outside the gene matches: 4. Germline V gene sequence: CDR1 LNHDA, CDR2 SQIVND (reference sequence).

The chain is built from TRBV6-5 and TRBJ1-1; D unresolved. The CDR3 has 15 amino acids. The germline CDR1 and CDR2 sequences are MNHEY and SVGAGI. V was trimmed by 3 bases and J by 0 bases, leaving 11 bases between them. In DNA form, the CDR3 reads TGTGCCAGCAGTTATGACGGAGGTGTGAACACTGAAGCTTTCTTT. Its protein product is CASSYDGGVNTEAFF.

There are a few counts of this clone. The rearrangement links TRBV2 to TRBJ2-7, with D possibly TRBD2 on 6 matching bases. This CDR3 is built from 14 residues. CDR1 SNHLY and CDR2 FYNNEI come from the germline V gene. V lost 1 base and J lost 3, with 10 bases in between. The CDR3 region is CASSEEDYNYEQYF. CDR3 sequence (DNA): TGTGCCAGCAGTGAAGAGGACTACAACTACGAGCAGTACTTC.

This clone was counted only a few times. The chain joins TRBV19 to TRBJ1-1; D unresolved. Germline CDR1 and CDR2: LNHDA and SQIVND (reference sequence). The V and J ends lost 7 bases and 11 bases respectively, with 23 bases between them. The CDR3 covers 14 residues. CDR3 sequence: CASTPGRGGMPAFF. CDR3 in DNA: TGTGCCAGTACCCCCGGGCGGGGAGGAATGCCGGCTTTCTTT.

J is TRBJ1-5 and V is TRBV30; a weak D match, TRBD1 (6 bases). Germline V CDR1 and CDR2: GTSNPN, SVGIG (reference sequence). CDR3 length: 14 residues. Trimming pared 0 bases from V and 4 bases from J, leaving 10 bases between. The CDR3 sequence is CAWSVGRGNQPQHF. CDR3 nucleotide sequence: TGTGCCTGGAGTGTAGGTAGGGGGAATCAGCCCCAGCATTTT.

The chain combines TRBV29-1 with TRBJ2-6; 14 bases are shared with TRBD2. CDR1 SQVTM and CDR2 ANQGSEA come from the germline V gene. The CDR3 has 16 amino acids. The junction had 4 bases not matched to a gene; V was cut back by 7 bases and J by 2 bases. CDR3 amino acids: CSAWGLAGAGANVLTF. The DNA of the CDR3 is TGCAGCGCCTGGGGACTAGCGGGAGCTGGGGCCAACGTCCTGACTTTC.

The chain is built from TRBV28 and TRBJ2-7; D is unresolved. Deletions cut 4 bases from V and 4 bases from J, with 14 bases between. The germline gives CDR1 MDHEN, CDR2 SYDVKM. This CDR3 has 14 amino acids. The CDR3 sequence: CASSSHMRAYEQYF. The CDR3 bases are TGTGCCAGCAGTTCCCACATGCGAGCGTACGAGCAGTACTTC.

The sample holds a few counts of this clone. This sequence joins TRBV19 and TRBJ2-7; 12 bases match TRBD1. The CDR3 spans 16 residues. V dropped 4 bases and J dropped 1; count of bases not matched to a gene: 5. Per the germline V gene, CDR1 is LNHDA and CDR2 is SQIVND (reference sequence). CDR3 nucleotide sequence: TGTGCCAGTAGTAAAATGGGACAGGGGGCGTCCTACGAGCAGTACTTC. Translation: CASSKMGQGASYEQYF.

The chain couples TRBV7-9 to TRBJ2-7; no clear D. The V end was cut by 1 base, the J end by 5 bases, with 15 bases between. CDR1 is SEHNR and CDR2 is FQNEAQ in the germline V gene (reference sequence). The CDR3 length is 15 residues. CDR3 in amino acids: CASSLGSGILNEQYF. The CDR3 DNA reads TGTGCCAGCAGCTTAGGGAGTGGTATTCTGAACGAGCAGTACTTC.

This clone appeared a few times. This sequence joins TRBV4-1 and TRBJ2-1; no definite D call. CDR3 length: 15 residues. Trimming removed 0 bases at V and 8 bases at J, with 14 bases between. The germline gives CDR1 MGHRA, CDR2 YSYEKL. DNA of the CDR3: TGCGCCAGCAGCCAAGATCAGAATAGCCGCTATGAGCAGTTCTTC. It translates to CASSQDQNSRYEQFF.

The rearrangement uses TRBV29-1 and TRBJ2-1; the D gene is possibly TRBD2 (6 bases). Germline V gives CDR1 SQVTM, CDR2 ANQGSEA. V lost 6 bases, J lost 4 bases, and 7 bases lay in between. The CDR3 covers 11 residues. For the CDR3, the DNA is TGCAGCGTAGGACTATACAATGAGCAGTTCTTC. Amino acid sequence: CSVGLYNEQFF.

This clone showed up just a few times. The V and J genes are TRBV4-3 and TRBJ2-5, with D possibly matching TRBD1 (6 bases). The J call may be in error: the DNA end matches TRBJ2-7 better. CDR1 is LGHNA, CDR2 YSLEER, per germline. The CDR3 runs to 17 residues. The CDR3 sequence: CASSQTSGRGVPYEQYF. The CDR3 nucleotides are TGCGCCAGCAGCCAAACCTCAGGCAGGGGTGTTCCCTACGAGCAGTACTTC.

V usage is TRBV9 and J usage is TRBJ2-7; 9 bases are a match to TRBD1. Germline values: CDR1 SGDLS, CDR2 YYNGEE. The CDR3 runs to 15 residues. V lost 4 bases to trimming and J lost 4 bases; unmatched junction nucleotides: 9. The CDR3 nucleotides read TGTGCCAGCAGCTCGGGCGGGACAGGGTTTTACGAGCAGTACTTC. Translation: CASSSGGTGFYEQYF. The full variable domain, its missing parts supplied by reference TRBV9 and TRBJ2-7, is DSGVTQTPKHLITATGQRVTLRCSPRSGDLSVYWYQQSLDQGLQFLIQYYNGEERAKGNILERFSAQQFPDLHSELNLSSLELGDSALYFCASSSGGTGFYEQYFGPGTRLTVT.

J is TRBJ1-2 and V is TRBV25-1, with 9 nucleotides matching TRBD1. The CDR3 runs 18 residues. V trimming: 4 bases; J trimming: 8 bases; junction bases outside the gene matches: 20. CDR1 MGHDK and CDR2 SYGVNS come from the germline V gene. For the CDR3, the DNA is TGTGCCAGCAGTGTCTTAACAGGGGGCGATTTTAGGTTCGACGGCTACACCTTC. Translating gives CASSVLTGGDFRFDGYTF.

This clone was counted between two and nine times. This rearrangement joins TRBV4-2 to TRBJ2-5; D gene uncertain. Looked up from germline, CDR1 is LGHNA and CDR2 is YNFKEQ. The CDR3 extends over 15 amino acids. Between the trimmed V and J ends, which lost 0 bases and 1 base, there was a span of 9 bases. In DNA, the CDR3 is TGTGCCAGCAGCCAAGACGAGCGCGGCCAAGAGACCCAGTACTTC. The encoded protein is CASSQDERGQETQYF.